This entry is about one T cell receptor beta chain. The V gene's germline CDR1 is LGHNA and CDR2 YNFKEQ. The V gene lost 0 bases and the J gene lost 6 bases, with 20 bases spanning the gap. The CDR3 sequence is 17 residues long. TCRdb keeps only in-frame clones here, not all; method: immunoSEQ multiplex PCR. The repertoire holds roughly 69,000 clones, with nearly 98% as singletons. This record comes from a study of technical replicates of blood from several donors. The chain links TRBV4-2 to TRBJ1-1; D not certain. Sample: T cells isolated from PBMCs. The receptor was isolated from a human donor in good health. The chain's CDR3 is CASSQEWVRVSRAEAFF. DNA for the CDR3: TGTGCCAGCAGCCAAGAATGGGTGAGGGTTTCGCGCGCTGAAGCTTTCTTT.